The 17 T cell receptor beta chains reported below all come from one sample, sequenced in a study of response to subunit inactivated influenza vaccine. One entry per CDR3 protein results from TCRdb running MiXCR on the RT-PCR reads. This sample has about 570,000 distinct CDR3 sequences, with approximately 11% found just once. This sample was shared with a second study, whose subject was T cells expressing NK-cell markers. That study adds: The authors made TCR beta cDNA libraries by 5'RACE template switching. This switching added a universal primer site and UMIs.

The sequenced sample was PBMCs from blood, obtained on the day of vaccination. The origin of the receptors is a man aged 45-60 years who received an inactivated influenza vaccine.

This chain joins TRBV7-2 and TRBJ1-1; perhaps TRBD1 as D (5 bases). The CDR3 consists of 14 residues. The V and J ends lost 5 bases and 4 bases respectively, with 14 bases between them. CDR1 is SGHTA and CDR2 is FQGNSA in the germline V gene. CDR3 loop: CASSPFAGGTEAFF. In DNA form, the CDR3 reads TGTGCCAGCAGCCCCTTTGCGGGGGGCACTGAAGCTTTCTTT.

The chain links TRBV11-2 to TRBJ2-7; D is perhaps TRBD2 (6 bases). V lost 2 bases and J 3 bases, leaving 14 bases between the germline ends. The CDR3 length is 15 residues. CDR1 and CDR2 (germline): SGHAT, FQNNGV. This CDR3 reads CASSLIGTRYYEQYF. CDR3 nucleotides: TGTGCCAGCAGCTTAATTGGGACTCGATACTACGAGCAGTACTTC.

This clonotype was seen more than once but under ten times. This chain links TRBV7-2 with TRBJ2-7; 8 bases agree with TRBD2. Trimming at V came to 2 bases and at J to 5 bases, leaving 2 bases not matched to a gene. CDR1 and CDR2 (germline): SGHTA, FQGNSA. This CDR3 contains 13 residues. This CDR3 reads CASSLIAGNEQYF. CDR3 nucleotide sequence: TGTGCCAGCAGCTTAATAGCGGGAAACGAGCAGTACTTC.

The chain employs TRBV19 and TRBJ2-7; tentatively, D is TRBD1 (5 bases). The ends were cut back, 5 bases at V and 1 base at J, with 18 bases in the middle. The CDR3 runs 16 residues. Per germline, CDR1 LNHDA and CDR2 SQIVND (reference sequence). The CDR3 bases are TGTGCCAGTAGTGCCCTAGGGGTGGAACGATCCTACGAGCAGTACTTC. Protein: CASSALGVERSYEQYF.

This clonotype turned up a few times. The V gene is TRBV9, the J gene TRBJ2-1, with D perhaps matching TRBD1 (6 bases). Per germline, CDR1 SGDLS and CDR2 YYNGEE. The ends were cut back, 6 bases at V and 10 bases at J, with 20 bases in the middle. The CDR3 totals 14 residues. CDR3 DNA: TGTGCCAGCAAAGGACAGTCGACCTTGGGCGAGCAGTTCTTC. It specifies CASKGQSTLGEQFF.

The chain links TRBV14 to TRBJ2-3, with 8 bases that match TRBD1. The V gene's germline CDR1 is SGHDN and CDR2 FVKESK. After removal of 4 bases from V and 2 bases from J, the junction contained 5 bases not matched to a gene. The CDR3 loop spans 15 amino acids. CDR3 sequence (DNA): TGTGCCAGCAGCCCAAACAGGGGGATCACAGATACGCAGTATTTT. This sequence encodes CASSPNRGITDTQYF. Supplemented by reference TRBV14 and TRBJ2-3, the full variable domain reads EAGVTQFPSHSVIEKGQTVTLRCDPISGHDNLYWYRRVMGKEIKFLLHFVKESKQDESGMPNNRFLAERTGGTYSTLKVQPAELEDSGVYFCASSPNRGITDTQYFGPGTRLTVL.

This clonotype was recorded a few times. The J gene is TRBJ2-3, the V gene TRBV20-1, with D uncertain. CDR3 size: 13 residues. Germline V gene lookup returns CDR1 DFQATT and CDR2 SNEGSKA (reference sequence). V was pared by 0 bases and J by 1 base, with 5 bases between. The CDR3: CSARERGTDTQYF. Written as DNA, the CDR3 is TGCAGTGCTAGAGAACGGGGCACAGATACGCAGTATTTT.

This clonotype was observed a few times. The chain links TRBV20-1 to TRBJ1-2; TRBD1 matches at 7 bases. Germline V CDR1 and CDR2: DFQATT, SNEGSKA (reference sequence). J lost 2 bases, V lost 5 bases, and 11 bases had no gene match. The CDR3 runs to 15 residues. In nucleotides, the CDR3 is TGCAGTGCTGATTCAGACAGGGTTGGAAACTATGGCTACACCTTC. Translation: CSADSDRVGNYGYTF.

The rearrangement joins TRBV4-2 to TRBJ2-7, with D unclear. The CDR3 is 14 residues long. The germline V and J ends were trimmed by 1 base and 0 bases, with 7 bases remaining between them. Per the germline V gene, CDR1 is LGHNA and CDR2 is YNFKEQ. CDR3 in amino acids: CASSQARNSYEQYF. The CDR3, as DNA: TGTGCCAGCAGCCAAGCAAGGAACTCCTACGAGCAGTACTTC.

The chain combines TRBV12-3 or TRBV12-4 with TRBJ2-2; 11 bases are shared with TRBD2. The J segment lost 6 bases and the V segment lost 5 bases, leaving 8 bases of the junction unmatched. This CDR3 spans 16 amino acids. DNA of the CDR3: TGTGCCAGCAGTGGACCTGCGGGACTAGCGGCCGGGGAGCTGTTTTTT. This encodes CASSGPAGLAAGELFF.

V is TRBV7-2 and J is TRBJ2-5; TRBD2 matches at 9 bases. The CDR3 consists of 15 residues. Looked up from germline, CDR1 is SGHTA and CDR2 is FQGNSA. Losses at the gene ends were 0 bases for V and 6 bases for J; bases not matched to a gene: 5. This CDR3 reads CASSLARGGVQTQYF. The CDR3 bases are TGTGCCAGCAGCTTAGCGCGGGGGGGCGTACAGACCCAGTACTTC.

In this sample, this clonotype turned up a few times. This sequence joins TRBV12-3 or TRBV12-4 and TRBJ1-5; 8 bases are a match to TRBD1. This CDR3 is 15 amino acids long. V trimming: 6 bases; J trimming: 7 bases; junction bases outside the gene matches: 11. The CDR3 protein is CASSLVGQGGQPQHF. In nucleotides, the CDR3 is TGTGCCAGCAGCCTGGTAGGACAGGGTGGGCAGCCCCAGCATTTT.

The V call is TRBV12-3 or TRBV12-4, the J call TRBJ2-7; D gene uncertain. Deletions cut 2 bases from V and 3 bases from J, with 8 bases between. The CDR3 has 13 residues. The CDR3 DNA reads TGTGCCAGCAGTTTATTACATGGCTACGAGCAGTACTTC. Its translation is CASSLLHGYEQYF.

This clonotype was counted ten times or more. The chain joins TRBV12-3 or TRBV12-4 to TRBJ2-5; D may be TRBD1 (6 bases). The CDR3 totals 14 residues. The V gene lost 6 bases and the J gene lost 2 bases, with 13 bases spanning the gap. The CDR3 DNA reads TGTGCCAGCAGACCCGGACAGATTCAAGAGACCCAGTACTTC. It yields the protein CASRPGQIQETQYF.

The rearrangement uses TRBV4-2 and TRBJ2-5; 7 nucleotides match TRBD2. The junction had 3 bases not matched to a gene; V was cut back by 3 bases and J by 5 bases. Germline CDR1 and CDR2: LGHNA and YNFKEQ. This CDR3 has 13 amino acids. DNA for the CDR3: TGTGCCAGCAGCCACCGGCGGGAGGAGACCCAGTACTTC. Encoded protein: CASSHRREETQYF.

In this sample, this clonotype turned up a few times. The chain combines TRBV5-1 with TRBJ2-1, with TRBD2 matching over 14 bases. The CDR3 spans 17 residues. From germline, CDR1 is SGHRS and CDR2 YFSETQ. Trimming cost V 4 bases and J 6 bases; bases outside gene matches: 9. This chain's CDR3 is CASSAGLAGERRNEQFF. In DNA, the CDR3 is TGCGCCAGCAGCGCGGGACTAGCGGGAGAACGGCGCAATGAGCAGTTCTTC.

The chain employs TRBV5-1 and TRBJ2-7; 10 bases agree with TRBD2. The V segment lost 3 bases and the J segment 7 bases; nucleotides outside the gene matches: 10. This CDR3 spans 15 amino acids. Per germline, CDR1 SGHRS and CDR2 YFSETQ. CDR3 nucleotides: TGCGCCAGCAGCTATGGACTAGCGGAAAGAGAGGAGCAGTACTTC. Its protein is CASSYGLAEREEQYF.